This T cell receptor (beta chain) was retrieved from a study of post-analysis software for immune sequencing data. About the study: Patients with relapsing-remitting, secondary progressive and progressive-relapsing multiple sclerosis courses were all represented. The study, taken as a whole, reports: Comparison of patients with controls showed a handful of TRBV segments more frequent in patients, TRBV5-6, TRBV5-1 and TRBV20-1 among them. Controls had significantly higher normalized Chao1 diversity than multiple sclerosis patients.

Of note for this clonotype: Its specificity is not known.

Unique molecular identifiers were present in the TCR beta cDNA libraries. Input of about 0.9 to 10 million T cells yielded 550,000 or so cDNA molecules. TCRdb processed the PCR reads anew with MiXCR; each CDR3 protein has one entry. Altogether hundreds of thousands of distinct CDR3 sequences are present, 25% to 30% being singletons, with the ten largest covering approximately 0.6%. Between the trimmed V and J ends, which lost 8 bases and 4 bases, there was a span of 21 bases. This CDR3 has 16 amino acids. The specimen sequenced was blood. The chain combines TRBV12-3 or TRBV12-4 with TRBJ2-1; weak D call: TRBD2 (5 bases). This TCR derives from a girl aged 5 to 17 with multiple sclerosis. The DNA for the CDR3 is TGTGCCAGCGAGCCCCGTAGGAGGTCCAGATACAATGAGCAGTTCTTC. It translates to CASEPRRRSRYNEQFF.